This T cell receptor beta chain was identified in a study of blood T cell repertoires in COVID-19. The repertoire was sequenced with immunoSEQ multiplex PCR; TCRdb's copy has only in-frame clones and lacks some. The sample carries almost 300,000 clones, roughly 86% recorded once. V lost 0 bases, J lost 5 bases, and 10 bases lay in between. Per the germline V gene, CDR1 is SEHNR and CDR2 is FQNEAQ (reference sequence). This CDR3 contains 15 residues. This rearrangement joins TRBV7-9 to TRBJ1-4; D is possibly TRBD1 (5 bases). This sequence was found in a man in his 70s with acute or convalescent COVID-19. What was sequenced was peripheral blood. The CDR3 loop is CASSLAETENEKLFF. The CDR3 DNA is TGTGCCAGCAGCTTAGCGGAGACAGAGAATGAAAAACTGTTTTTT.